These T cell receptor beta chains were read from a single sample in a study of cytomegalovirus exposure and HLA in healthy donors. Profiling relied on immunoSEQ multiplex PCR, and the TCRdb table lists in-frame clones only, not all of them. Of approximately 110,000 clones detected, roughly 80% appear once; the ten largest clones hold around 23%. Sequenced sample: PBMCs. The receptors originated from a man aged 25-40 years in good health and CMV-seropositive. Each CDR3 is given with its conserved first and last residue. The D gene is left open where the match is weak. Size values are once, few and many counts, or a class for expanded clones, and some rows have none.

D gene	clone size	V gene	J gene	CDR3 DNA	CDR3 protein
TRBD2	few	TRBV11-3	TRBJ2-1	TGTGCCAGCAGCTTAGACTTGACTAGCGGGAGCTCCTACAATGAGCAGTTCTTC	CASSLDLTSGSSYNEQFF
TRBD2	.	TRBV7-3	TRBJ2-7	TGTGCCAGCAGTCGGCTAGCGGGGGGCCCTGGGGAGCAGTACTTC	CASSRLAGGPGEQYF
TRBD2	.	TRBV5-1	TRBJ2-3	TGCGCCAGCAGTGGGGCGGGAGCTGGGACAGATACGCAGTATTTT	CASSGAGAGTDTQYF
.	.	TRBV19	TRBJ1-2	TGTGCCAGTAGTTCGGGCGGGGGGCCATACGGCTACACCTTC	CASSSGGGPYGYTF
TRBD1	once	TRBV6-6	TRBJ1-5	TGTGCCAGCACCCCAGGGGGCCCTAATCAGCCCCAGCATTTT	CASTPGGPNQPQHF
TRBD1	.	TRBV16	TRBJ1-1	TGTGCCAGCAGCCAATCGACAGGGGGCAAAGCTTTCTTT	CASSQSTGGKAFF
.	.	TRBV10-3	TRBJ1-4	TGTGCCATCAGTGAGACGGGGGCAACTAATGAAAAACTGTTTTTT	CAISETGATNEKLFF
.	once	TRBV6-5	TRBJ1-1	TGTGCCAGCAGACCGGTACGAGATGGGGGGACTGAAGCTTTCTTT	CASRPVRDGGTEAFF
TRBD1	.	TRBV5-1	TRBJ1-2	TGCGCCAGCAGCCTAAGACAGGGGGCTAGCTATGGCTACACCTTC	CASSLRQGASYGYTF
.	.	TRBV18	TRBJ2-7	TGTGCCAGCTCACCCCTGGCTGACACCTACGAGCAGTACTTC	CASSPLADTYEQYF
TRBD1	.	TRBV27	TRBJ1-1	TGTGCCAGCGGTTGGACAGGGGTGAACACTGAAGCTTTCTTT	CASGWTGVNTEAFF
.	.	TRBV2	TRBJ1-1	TGTGCCAGCAAGGGCCAGGGAGGAGTCACTGAAGCTTTCTTT	CASKGQGGVTEAFF
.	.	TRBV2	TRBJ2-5	TGTGCCAGCATGCCGACACTAGCTATCCGTGAGCAGTACTTC	CASMPTLAIREQYF
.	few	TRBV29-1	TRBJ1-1	TGCAGCGTTGATTTGAACAGACAAGCTTTCTTT	CSVDLNRQAFF
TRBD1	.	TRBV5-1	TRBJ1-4	TGCGCCACCGCCCCCGGACAGGGTGGTGAAAAACTGTTTTTT	CATAPGQGGEKLFF
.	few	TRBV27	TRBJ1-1	TGTGCCAGCAGTGACAGGTCGCCCGACACTGAAGCTTTCTTT	CASSDRSPDTEAFF
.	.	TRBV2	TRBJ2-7	TGTGCCAGCAGTTCCTACGAGCAGTACTTC	CASSSYEQYF
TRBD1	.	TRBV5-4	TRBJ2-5	TGTGCCAGCAGCCGACAGGACAGGAAGGCAGAGACCCAGTACTTC	CASSRQDRKAETQYF
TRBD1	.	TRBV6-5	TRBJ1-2	TGTGCCAGCAGTCTACGGACAGGGGCCGATGGCTACACCTTC	CASSLRTGADGYTF
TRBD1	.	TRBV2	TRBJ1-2	TGTGCCAGCAGCGAAACAGGGGGAAAACTCAGTGGCTACACCTTC	CASSETGGKLSGYTF
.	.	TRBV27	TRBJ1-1	TGTGCCAGCAGTTTCGTCCAGGGTGTTTCTGAAGCTTTCTTT	CASSFVQGVSEAFF
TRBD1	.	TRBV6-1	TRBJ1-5	TGTGCCAGCATATGGACAGGGAGCAATCAGCCCCAGCATTTT	CASIWTGSNQPQHF
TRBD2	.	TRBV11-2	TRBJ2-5	TGTGCCAGCAGCCCCCAGGGACTAGGGGAAGAGACCCAGTACTTC	CASSPQGLGEETQYF
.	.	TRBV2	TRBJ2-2	TGTGCCAGCAGTGTGGCCACGGGCACCGGGGAGCTGTTTTTT	CASSVATGTGELFF
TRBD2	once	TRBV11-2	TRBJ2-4	TGTGCCAGCAGCCTGACTAGCGGGCAAAACTTAGCCAAAAACATTCAGTACTTC	CASSLTSGQNLAKNIQYF
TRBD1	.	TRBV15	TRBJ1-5	TGTGCCACCAGTCCCTCGGGACAGGGGCGTCAGCCCCAGCATTTT	CATSPSGQGRQPQHF
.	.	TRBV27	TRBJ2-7	TGTGCCAGCCGTCCCCAGAACCCGTTCTCAGAGCAGCGAACCTCCTACGAGCAGTACTTC	CASRPQNPFSEQRTSYEQYF
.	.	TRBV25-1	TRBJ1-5	TGTGCCAGCAGTGAACCGAGGGGACGGGGGAGCAATCAGCCCCAGCATTTT	CASSEPRGRGSNQPQHF
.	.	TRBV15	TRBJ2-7	TGTGCCACCAGCAGAGACCAACGCGCCTACGAGCAGTACTTC	CATSRDQRAYEQYF
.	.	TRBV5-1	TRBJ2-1	TGCGCCAGCAGCCCGGGGGTGGATATTGATGAGCAGTTCTTC	CASSPGVDIDEQFF
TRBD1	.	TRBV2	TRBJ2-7	TGTGCCAGCATCACAAACCCCTCGAGGGACAGGGCCTACGAGCAGTACTTC	CASITNPSRDRAYEQYF
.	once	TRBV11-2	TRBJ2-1	TGTGCCAGCAGCCCAAGGTCGGGACACCGCAACAATGAGCAGTTCTTC	CASSPRSGHRNNEQFF
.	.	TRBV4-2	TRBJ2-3	TGTGCCAGCAGCCCGGACTGGGGTACAGATACGCAGTATTTT	CASSPDWGTDTQYF
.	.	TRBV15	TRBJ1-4	TGTGCCACCAGCAGAGGTAGTCAGGGGATGGGTGAAAAACTGTTTTTT	CATSRGSQGMGEKLFF
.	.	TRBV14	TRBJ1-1	TGTGCCAGCAGCCACGGGGGGAACACTGAAGCTTTCTTT	CASSHGGNTEAFF
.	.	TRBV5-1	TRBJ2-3	TGCGCCAGCAGTCCCCAGGGGATTAGCACAGATACGCAGTATTTT	CASSPQGISTDTQYF
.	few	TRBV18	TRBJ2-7	TGTGCCAGCTCAGTCAGGGGCGGCGAGCAGTACTTC	CASSVRGGEQYF
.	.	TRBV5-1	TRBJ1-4	TGCGCCAGCAGCTCGGGGGAGAATGAAAAACTGTTTTTT	CASSSGENEKLFF
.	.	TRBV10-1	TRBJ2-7	TGCGCCAGCAGCCTCGGTGGGTTTCGGGACGAGCAGTACTTC	CASSLGGFRDEQYF
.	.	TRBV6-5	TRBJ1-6	TGTGCCAGCAGTTACGGTTTTACAGGGTACAATTCACCCCTCCACTTT	CASSYGFTGYNSPLHF